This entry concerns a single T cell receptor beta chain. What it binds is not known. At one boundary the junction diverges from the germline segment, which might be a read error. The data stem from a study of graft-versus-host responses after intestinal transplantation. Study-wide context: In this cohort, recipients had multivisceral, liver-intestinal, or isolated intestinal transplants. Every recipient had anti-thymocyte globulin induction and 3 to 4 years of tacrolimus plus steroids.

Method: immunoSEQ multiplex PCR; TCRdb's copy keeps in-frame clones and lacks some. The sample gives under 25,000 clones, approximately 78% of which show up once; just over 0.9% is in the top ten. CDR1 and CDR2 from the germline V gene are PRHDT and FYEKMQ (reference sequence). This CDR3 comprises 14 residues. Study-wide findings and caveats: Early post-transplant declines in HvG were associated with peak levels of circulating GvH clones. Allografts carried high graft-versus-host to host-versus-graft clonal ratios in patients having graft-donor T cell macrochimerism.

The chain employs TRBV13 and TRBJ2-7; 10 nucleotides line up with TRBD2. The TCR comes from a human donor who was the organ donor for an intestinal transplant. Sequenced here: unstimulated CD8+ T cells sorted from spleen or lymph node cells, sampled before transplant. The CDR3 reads CASSSSGSWYEQHF. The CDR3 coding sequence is TGTGCCAGCAGCTCTAGCGGGAGTTGGTACGAGCAGCACTTC.